This T cell receptor (beta chain) was obtained from a study of human T cells and chemical hapten exposure (dated by TCRdb to about 2021). As for the study more broadly: For sensitization, 2% DPC in acetone was applied to a roughly 2 cm by roughly 2 cm area of upper inner arm skin. Weekly therapeutic DPC doses were additionally applied to the scalp of patients throughout the approximately 24-week study period. Patch testing on the upper back used Finn chambers containing 0.01% DPC, with scoring done after 6 days according to International Contact Dermatitis Research Group standards. Alopecia areata with under or over 50% scalp involvement, alopecia totalis and alopecia universalis were represented in the patient cohort, which was mostly female. Libraries were pooled for sequencing, and per-sample TCR yields varied mainly because of small differences in library volumes within the pool. This study followed changes in the peripheral blood TCR repertoire in vivo during primary and secondary sensitization of alopecia patients to the hapten diphenylcyclopropenone (DPC). Blood samples were taken from patients before sensitization (week 0) and at 2, 6 and about 24 weeks after DPC sensitization. Twenty-nine alopecia patients gave blood for TCR sequencing at one to four time points (pre-sensitization, 2, 6 and 24 weeks). For every blood RNA sample, sequencing covered both the TCR alpha and TCR beta chains. Paper-wide results and their limitations: Alopecia, a presumed autoimmune disease, was present in all patients, so the immune response of the patients might differ from that of healthy individuals. After repeated subsampling, changes were observed in the strength of the expansion versus patch-test correlation and in the threshold at which the correlation became significant. Compared with pre-sensitization or healthy control sets, expanded TCRs formed significantly more large CDR3 similarity clusters, which is consistent with antigen-driven responses. The number of PT1 expanded TCRs positively correlated with patch test score, significant at thresholds 8, 16 and 32 but not 4. DPC sensitization did not change the number of TCRs with a frequency above 1 in 1000, and there was no evidence of changes in global repertoire structure.

The germline V end is reduced by 5 bases and the J end by 8 bases; junction bases left unmatched: 3. From the cysteine through the phenylalanine, the CDR3 covers 13 amino acids. The CDR3 DNA has 39 bases and is translated from base 1. The sample's time point label, decoded: patch test 1, 2 weeks after DPC sensitization. The treatment or condition label corresponds to: therapeutic diphenylcyclopropenone sensitization with weekly scalp DPC. Unfractionated whole blood was collected in Tempus Blood RNA tubes, and total RNA was extracted from that blood. At every patch-test visit, the blood draw took place before the patch test was put on. To be eligible, patients had to be aged 18 to 70, diagnosed with alopecia and judged suitable for DPC therapy, while pregnant patients were excluded. The method was RACE. Sequenced using a NextSeq 500. During library preparation, unique molecular identifiers were attached to individual cDNA molecules so that TCRs could be counted in a quantitative, reproducible way. As for the authors' bioinformatics: The median number of TCRs per sample was over 85,000, ranging from roughly 23,224 to 700,000. V, J and CDR3 annotation of the TCR reads was carried out using the Decombinator software suite. To make PS versus PT1 abundance plots, every sample was subsampled to the same number of TCRs (28,000). Expanded TCRs were defined as absent before sensitization and observed at least eight times at the 2-week time point. TCRdb passed the public sequencing reads through fastp at Q25 and MiXCR, retaining productive beta sequences. All rows with the same CDR3 protein become a single entry with the most common DNA and genes. These V and J calls derive from TCRdb rather than the authors' analysis. In this sample the table shows approximately 41,000 distinct CDR3 sequences, 4% of which occur a single time. The ten largest clones take up around 28% of the sample.

The sample holds a few counts of this clonotype. The antigen it binds to is not known. No base quality values were provided; no much bigger clone lies one nucleotide off. This sequence uses TRBV12-3 or TRBV12-4 and TRBJ2-1; the junction holds 10 bases that match TRBD2. Sequenced material: whole blood, taken in connection with sensitization to the hapten diphenylcyclopropenone (DPC). This sequence originates from a man aged 50 to 60 with alopecia areata. Some clones in this sample may be carry-over from other donors' samples. The DNA sequence follows: TGTGCCAGCAGTACCGGGACTAGCGATGAGCAGTTCTTC. It translates to CASSTGTSDEQFF.